These T cell receptor beta chains were read from a single sample in a study of shared clonotypes between healthy human individuals. Using immunoSEQ multiplex PCR, the repertoire was profiled, and TCRdb retains in-frame clones only, with some absent. The sample lists about 680,000 clones; about 90% were seen once. Source material: naive CD8+ T cells sorted from blood. These receptors were taken from a man aged 25-45 years in good health. Each CDR3 is given with its conserved first and last residue. Fields, in order: CDR3 protein, CDR3 DNA, clone size, J gene, D gene, V gene. The D gene is left open where the match is weak. Rows give clone size only sometimes, using once, few, many, or a class for an expanded clone.

CASSSRFEIPLAGVYEQYF TGTGCCAGCAGCTCCCGCTTTGAAATACCACTAGCGGGAGTCTACGAGCAGTACTTC NA TRBJ2-7 NA TRBV21-1
CATSRSRGQGAIRNQPQHF TGTGCCACCAGCAGATCCCGGGGACAGGGGGCGATTCGCAATCAGCCCCAGCATTTT NA TRBJ1-5 TRBD1 TRBV15
CASSGGGGPITEQYF TGTGCCAGCAGTGGGGGGGGAGGACCTATTACCGAGCAGTACTTC NA TRBJ2-7 TRBD2 TRBV2
CASRGSGGLRRYEQYF TGTGCCAGCAGGGGGAGTGGGGGTCTAAGAAGGTACGAGCAGTACTTC NA TRBJ2-7 NA TRBV2
CASSLWSSGPYEQYF TGTGCCAGCAGTTTATGGTCTAGCGGCCCATACGAGCAGTACTTC NA TRBJ2-7 TRBD2 TRBV27
CASRGRLAEYQETQYF TGTGCCAGCAGAGGTAGACTAGCGGAATACCAAGAGACCCAGTACTTC NA TRBJ2-5 TRBD2 TRBV7-9
CASSLSFLSGRAHNEQFF TGTGCCAGCAGTTTATCCTTCCTTAGCGGGAGGGCCCACAATGAGCAGTTCTTC NA TRBJ2-1 TRBD2 TRBV28
CASSWASSYNEQFF TGTGCCAGCAGTTGGGCTAGCTCCTACAATGAGCAGTTCTTC once TRBJ2-1 NA TRBV27
CASSQGDTEAFF TGTGCCAGCAGTCAGGGTGACACTGAAGCTTTCTTT NA TRBJ1-1 NA TRBV16
CASSPPRQQPYGYTF TGTGCCAGCAGCCCACCCCGACAACAGCCCTATGGCTACACCTTC once TRBJ1-2 NA TRBV27